A single T cell receptor beta chain is shown here with its context. Per the germline V gene, CDR1 is SGHRS and CDR2 is YFSETQ. CDR3 length equals 14 residues. Trimming pared 7 bases from V and 3 bases from J, leaving 13 bases between. Data came from immunoSEQ multiplex PCR; TCRdb stores just in-frame clones and leaves some out. The profile shows 130,000 or so clones, under 95% of them singletons. The data originate from a study of T cell responses to AZD1222 COVID-19 vaccine. The sequenced sample was peripheral blood, obtained 28 days after the second AZD1222 dose. This TCR came from an adult who received the AZD1222 COVID-19 vaccine. The chain links TRBV5-1 to TRBJ2-2; D ambiguous. The CDR3 DNA reads as TGCGCCAGCGAGTCTGGCGAATACACCGGGGAGCTGTTTTTT. This encodes CASESGEYTGELFF.